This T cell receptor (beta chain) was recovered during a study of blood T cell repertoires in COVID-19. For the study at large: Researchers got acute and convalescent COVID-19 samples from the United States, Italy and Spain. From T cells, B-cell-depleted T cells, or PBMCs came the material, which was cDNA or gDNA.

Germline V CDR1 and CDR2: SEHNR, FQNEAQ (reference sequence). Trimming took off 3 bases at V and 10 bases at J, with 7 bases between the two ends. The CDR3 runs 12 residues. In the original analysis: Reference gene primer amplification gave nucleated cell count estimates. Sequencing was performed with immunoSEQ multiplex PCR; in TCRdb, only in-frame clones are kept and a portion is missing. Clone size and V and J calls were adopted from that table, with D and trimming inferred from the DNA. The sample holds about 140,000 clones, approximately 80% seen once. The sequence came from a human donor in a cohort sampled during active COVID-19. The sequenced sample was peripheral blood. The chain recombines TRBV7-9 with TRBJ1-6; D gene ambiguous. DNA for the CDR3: TGTGCCAGCAGCTTTGTCCTATCACCCCTCCACTTT. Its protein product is CASSFVLSPLHF.